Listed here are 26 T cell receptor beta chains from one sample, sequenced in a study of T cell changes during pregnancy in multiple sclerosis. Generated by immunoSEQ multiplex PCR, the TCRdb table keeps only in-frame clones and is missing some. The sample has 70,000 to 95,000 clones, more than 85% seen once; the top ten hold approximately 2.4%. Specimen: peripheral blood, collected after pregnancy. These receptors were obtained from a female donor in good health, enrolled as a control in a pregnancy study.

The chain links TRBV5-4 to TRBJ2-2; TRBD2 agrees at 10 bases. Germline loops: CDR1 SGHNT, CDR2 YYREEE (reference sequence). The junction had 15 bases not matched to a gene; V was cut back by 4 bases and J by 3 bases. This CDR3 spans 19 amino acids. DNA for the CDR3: TGTGCCAGCAGCCTCAGGCTTACTAGCGGGGCCTACTACACCGGGGAGCTGTTTTTT. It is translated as CASSLRLTSGAYYTGELFF.

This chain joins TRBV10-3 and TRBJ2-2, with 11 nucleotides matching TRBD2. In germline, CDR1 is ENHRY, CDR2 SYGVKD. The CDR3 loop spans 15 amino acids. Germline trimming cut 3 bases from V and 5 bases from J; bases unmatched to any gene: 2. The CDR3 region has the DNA TGTGCCATCAGTGAACTAGCGGGAGTTACCGGGGAGCTGTTTTTT. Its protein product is CAISELAGVTGELFF.

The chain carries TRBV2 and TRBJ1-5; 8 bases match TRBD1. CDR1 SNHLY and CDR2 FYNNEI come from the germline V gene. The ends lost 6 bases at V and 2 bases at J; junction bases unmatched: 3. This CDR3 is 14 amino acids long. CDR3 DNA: TGTGCCAGCAGCGTACAGGGGGGCAATCAGCCCCAGCATTTT. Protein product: CASSVQGGNQPQHF.

CDR3 loop: CASSLVAELNIQYF. The CDR3 DNA is TGCGCCAGCAGCTTGGTTGCAGAATTAAACATTCAGTACTTC. The chain uses TRBV5-1 and TRBJ2-4, with D uncertain. The V end lost 0 bases, the J end lost 6 bases, and 10 bases lay between the germline ends. Germline values: CDR1 SGHRS, CDR2 YFSETQ. CDR3 size: 14 residues.

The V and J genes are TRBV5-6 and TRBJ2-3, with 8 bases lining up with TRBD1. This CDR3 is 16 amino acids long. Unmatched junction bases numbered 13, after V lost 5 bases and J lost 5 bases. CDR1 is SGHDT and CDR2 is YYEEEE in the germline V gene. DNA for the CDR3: TGTGCCAGCAGACCAAGCAGGGGGCGGAGAGAAGATACGCAGTATTTT. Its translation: CASRPSRGRREDTQYF.

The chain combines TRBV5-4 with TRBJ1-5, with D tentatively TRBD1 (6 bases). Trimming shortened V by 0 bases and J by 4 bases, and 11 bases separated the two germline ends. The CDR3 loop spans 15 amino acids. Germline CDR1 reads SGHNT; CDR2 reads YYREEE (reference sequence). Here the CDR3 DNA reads TGTGCCAGCAGCTTGGGGGGGGGCGAGAATCAGCCCCAGCATTTT. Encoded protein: CASSLGGGENQPQHF.

CDR3 protein: CAWDSTYGADTQYF. In nucleotides, the CDR3 is TGTGCCTGGGACTCTACATACGGCGCAGATACGCAGTATTTT. V usage is TRBV30 and J usage is TRBJ2-3, with D uncertain. Germline V lookup: CDR1 GTSNPN, CDR2 SVGIG (reference sequence). This CDR3 is 14 amino acids long. Trimming cost V 5 bases and J 4 bases, with 16 bases left between them.

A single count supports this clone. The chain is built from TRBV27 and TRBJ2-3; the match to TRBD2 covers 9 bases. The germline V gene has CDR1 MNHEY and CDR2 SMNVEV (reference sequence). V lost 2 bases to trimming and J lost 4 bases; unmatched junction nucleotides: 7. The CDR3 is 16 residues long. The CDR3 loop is CASSLGLAGDPDTQYF. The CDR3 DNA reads TGTGCCAGCAGTTTAGGGTTAGCGGGAGATCCAGATACGCAGTATTTT.

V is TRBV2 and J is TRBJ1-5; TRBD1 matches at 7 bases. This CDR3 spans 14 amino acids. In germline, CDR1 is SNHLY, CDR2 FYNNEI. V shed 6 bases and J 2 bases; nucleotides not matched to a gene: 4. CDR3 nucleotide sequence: TGTGCCAGCAGGCTTGGACAGGGCAATCAGCCCCAGCATTTT. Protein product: CASRLGQGNQPQHF.

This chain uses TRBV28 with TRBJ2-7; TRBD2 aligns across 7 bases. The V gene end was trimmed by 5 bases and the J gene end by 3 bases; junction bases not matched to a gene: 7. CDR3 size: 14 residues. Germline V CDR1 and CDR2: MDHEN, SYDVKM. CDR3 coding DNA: TGTGCCAGCAGTACGGCGGGGGACCGCTACGAGCAGTACTTC. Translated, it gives CASSTAGDRYEQYF.

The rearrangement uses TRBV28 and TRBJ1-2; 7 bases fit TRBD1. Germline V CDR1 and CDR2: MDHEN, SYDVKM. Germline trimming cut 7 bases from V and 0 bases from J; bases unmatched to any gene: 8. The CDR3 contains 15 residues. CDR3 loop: CASTTGAVANYGYTF. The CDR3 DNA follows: TGTGCCAGCACTACAGGGGCCGTAGCTAACTATGGCTACACCTTC.

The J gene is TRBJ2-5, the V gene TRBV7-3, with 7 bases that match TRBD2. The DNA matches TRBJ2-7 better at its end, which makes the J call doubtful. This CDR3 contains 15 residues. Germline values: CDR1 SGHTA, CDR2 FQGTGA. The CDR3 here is CASSLGRRETHEQYF. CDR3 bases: TGTGCCAGCAGCTTAGGTCGGCGGGAGACCCACGAGCAGTACTTC.

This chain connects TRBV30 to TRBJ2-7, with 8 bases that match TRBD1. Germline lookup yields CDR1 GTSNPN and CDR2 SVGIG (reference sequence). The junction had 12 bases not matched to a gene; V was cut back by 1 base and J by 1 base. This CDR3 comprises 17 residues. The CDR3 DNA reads TGTGCCTGGAGTGCTGAATTCCGGACAGGGAGTTCCTACGAGCAGTACTTC. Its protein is CAWSAEFRTGSSYEQYF.

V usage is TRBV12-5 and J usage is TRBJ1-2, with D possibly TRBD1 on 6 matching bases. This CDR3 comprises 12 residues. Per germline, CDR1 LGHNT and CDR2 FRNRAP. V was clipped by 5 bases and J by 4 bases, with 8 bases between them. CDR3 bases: TGTGCTAGTGGTACAGGGTTCTATGGCTACACCTTC. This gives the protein CASGTGFYGYTF.

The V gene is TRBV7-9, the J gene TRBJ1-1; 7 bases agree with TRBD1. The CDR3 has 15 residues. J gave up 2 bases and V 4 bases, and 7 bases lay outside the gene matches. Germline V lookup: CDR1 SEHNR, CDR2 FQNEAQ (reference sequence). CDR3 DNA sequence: TGTGCCAGCAGCTACGAAGGGGGCAAAAACACTGAAGCTTTCTTT. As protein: CASSYEGGKNTEAFF.

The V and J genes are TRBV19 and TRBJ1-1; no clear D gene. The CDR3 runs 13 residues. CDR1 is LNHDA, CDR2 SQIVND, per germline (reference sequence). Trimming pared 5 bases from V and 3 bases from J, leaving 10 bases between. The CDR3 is CASSLGRDTEAFF. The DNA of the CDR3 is TGTGCCAGTAGTCTAGGGAGGGACACTGAAGCTTTCTTT.

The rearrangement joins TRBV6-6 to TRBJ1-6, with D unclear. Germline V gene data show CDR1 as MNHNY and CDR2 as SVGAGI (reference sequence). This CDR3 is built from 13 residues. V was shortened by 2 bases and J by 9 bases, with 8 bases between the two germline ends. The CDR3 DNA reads TGTGCCAGCAGTTACGAGGGTCTTTCACCCCTCCACTTT. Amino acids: CASSYEGLSPLHF.

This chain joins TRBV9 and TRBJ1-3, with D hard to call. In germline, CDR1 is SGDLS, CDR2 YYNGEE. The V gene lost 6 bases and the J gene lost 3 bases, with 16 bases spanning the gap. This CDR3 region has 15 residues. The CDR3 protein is CASNQEAQIGNTIYF. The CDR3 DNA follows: TGTGCCAGCAACCAGGAGGCCCAGATTGGAAACACCATATATTTT.

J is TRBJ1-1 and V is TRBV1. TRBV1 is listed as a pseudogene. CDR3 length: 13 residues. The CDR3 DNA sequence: TGCACCAGCAGCCAAGCGGGGGACCGTGAAGCTTTCTTT. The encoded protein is CTSSQAGDREAFF.

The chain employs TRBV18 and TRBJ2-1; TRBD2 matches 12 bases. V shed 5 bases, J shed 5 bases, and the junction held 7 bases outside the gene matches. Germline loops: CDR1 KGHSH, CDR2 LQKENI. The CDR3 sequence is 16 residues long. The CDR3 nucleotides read TGTGCCAGCTCAAATCTAGCGGGAGGGACCCACAATGAGCAGTTCTTC. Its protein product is CASSNLAGGTHNEQFF.

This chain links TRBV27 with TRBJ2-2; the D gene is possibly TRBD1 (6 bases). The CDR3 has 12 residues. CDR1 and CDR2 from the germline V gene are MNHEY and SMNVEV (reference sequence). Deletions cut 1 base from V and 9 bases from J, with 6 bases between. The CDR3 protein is CASSLWGRELFF. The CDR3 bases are TGTGCCAGCAGTTTATGGGGGCGGGAGCTGTTTTTT.

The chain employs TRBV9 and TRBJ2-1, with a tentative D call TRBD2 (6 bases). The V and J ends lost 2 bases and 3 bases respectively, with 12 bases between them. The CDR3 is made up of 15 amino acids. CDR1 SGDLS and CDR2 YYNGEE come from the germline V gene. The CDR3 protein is CASSVSGGSYNEQFF. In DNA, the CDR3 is TGTGCCAGCAGCGTGAGTGGAGGGAGCTACAATGAGCAGTTCTTC.

In DNA, the CDR3 is TGTGCCAGCAGACTCACGCTCGGACAGGGGGATGGCTACACCTTC. It yields the protein CASRLTLGQGDGYTF. The chain couples TRBV6-5 to TRBJ1-2; the match to TRBD1 covers 10 bases. CDR3 length: 15 amino acids. Germline trimming cut 6 bases from V and 6 bases from J; bases unmatched to any gene: 10. From germline, CDR1 is MNHEY and CDR2 SVGAGI.

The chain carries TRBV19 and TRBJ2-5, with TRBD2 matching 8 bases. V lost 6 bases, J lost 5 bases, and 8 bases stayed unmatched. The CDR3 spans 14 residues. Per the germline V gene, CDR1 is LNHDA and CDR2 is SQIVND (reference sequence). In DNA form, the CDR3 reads TGTGCCAGTAGCCGGGGGGGATTTTTGGAGACCCAGTACTTC. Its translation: CASSRGGFLETQYF.

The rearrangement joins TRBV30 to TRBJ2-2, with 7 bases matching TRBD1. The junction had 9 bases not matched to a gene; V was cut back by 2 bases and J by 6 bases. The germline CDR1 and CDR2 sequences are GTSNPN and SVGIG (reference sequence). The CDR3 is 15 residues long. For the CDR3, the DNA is TGTGCCTGGAGTCCCGTGGGGCAGGGGGCCGGGGAGCTGTTTTTT. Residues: CAWSPVGQGAGELFF. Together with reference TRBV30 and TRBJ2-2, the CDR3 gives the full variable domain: SQTIHQWPATLVQPVGSPLSLECTVEGTSNPNLYWYRQAAGRGLQLLFYSVGIGQISSEVPQNLSASRPQDRQFILSSKKLLLSDSGFYLCAWSPVGQGAGELFFGEGSRLTVL.

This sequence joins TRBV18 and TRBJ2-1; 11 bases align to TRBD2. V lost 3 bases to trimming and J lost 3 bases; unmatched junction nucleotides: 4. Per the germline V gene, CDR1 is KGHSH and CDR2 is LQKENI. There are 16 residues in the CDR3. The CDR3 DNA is TGTGCCAGCTCACCTCTTAGCGGGAGGGACTACAATGAGCAGTTCTTC. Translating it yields CASSPLSGRDYNEQFF.